This section outlines one T cell receptor (beta chain) sequence together with its context. Its cognate antigen has yet to be identified. The CDR3 sequence holds 13 residues, the cysteine and phenylalanine included. The protein alone is recorded here. As encoded in the germline V gene (reference sequence), CDR1 is GTSNPN while CDR2 is SVGIG. The listed sequencing device is Illumina HiSeq 2000. TCR beta cDNA libraries were prepared using 5'RACE template switching, which introduced a universal primer site and unique molecular identifiers. cDNA synthesis was primed from the TCR beta constant segment, followed by two successive PCR amplification steps. As for how the authors treated the data: Reads were demultiplexed and grouped by UMI with MIGEC, and clonotypes were assembled and quantified with MiTCR. To exclude erroneous sequences, only TCR cDNA sequences supported by at least two reads were retained. The tcR package was used for downstream repertoire analysis, with clonotypes matched between fractions based on CDR3 nucleotide sequence plus V segment. Antigen specificity was annotated against VDJdb with VDJmatch, allowing one amino acid substitution in CDR3. Each CDR3 protein sequence appears as one entry after TCRdb reprocessed the reads, and no DNA is included. The authors' filters were not applied to this entry. The sample's records list approximately 15,000 distinct CDR3 sequences. The ten largest clonotypes hold around 50% of the sample.

The data stem from a study of T cells expressing NK-cell markers (dated by TCRdb to 2020 to 2021). Study-level background: Eight or nine donors provided sorted CD3+CD56+NKG2C+, CD3+CD56+NKG2C- and CD3+CD56-NKG2C+ T-cell subsets, whose TCR beta-chain repertoires were profiled. Among the eight sequenced donors, seven were HCMV-seropositive and one was HCMV-seronegative. The eight sequenced donors were randomly selected healthy volunteers, three men and five women. The libraries were sequenced on Illumina HiSeq 2000/2500, MiSeq or NextSeq, producing 2 x 150 bp reads.

HCMV serostatus was determined by detecting HCMV-specific IgG in serum with a commercial ELISA kit. Ficoll density gradient centrifugation was used to isolate peripheral blood mononuclear cells from blood. Overall study outcomes, separate from this receptor: It remained unclear whether the expanded NKG2C-expressing T cell clones were specific for HCMV antigens. In six donors, the dominant CD3+CD56+NKG2C+ clonotypes were among the top 10 CD8+ clonotypes and accounted for roughly 1.0-8% of CD8+ T cells. Those dominant clonotypes were again the most abundant among CD3+CD56-NKG2C+ cells in a handful of donors, at about 28.3-60.1%.

The source of this sequence is a man aged 18 to 69 in good health. Sequenced: blood T cells: a sorted CD56 or NKG2C T cell subset, CD4+ or CD8+ T cells, or bulk PBMC T cells (not recorded which). The V gene is TRBV30 and the J gene is TRBJ2-1; TCRdb outputs TRBD1, but without DNA this stays unchecked. Here the CDR3 is given as CAWRAPGGNEQFF. With the rest looked up from the reference TRBV30 and TRBJ2-1 genes rather than sequenced, the full variable domain is SQTIHQWPATLVQPVGSPLSLECTVEGTSNPNLYWYRQAAGRGLQLLFYSVGIGQISSEVPQNLSASRPQDRQFILSSKKLLLSDSGFYLCAWRAPGGNEQFFGPGTRLTVL.